Sequencing of this T cell receptor beta chain was carried out in a study of shared clonotypes between healthy human individuals. The table came from immunoSEQ multiplex PCR; TCRdb's copy has only in-frame clones and leaves some out. The table includes 850,000 to 1,200,000 clones, approximately 68% detected once. This clone occurred a few times. The germline V gene has CDR1 MGHRA and CDR2 YSYEKL. CDR3 size: 19 residues. V lost 0 bases, J lost 4 bases, and 13 bases stayed unmatched. J is TRBJ1-3 and V is TRBV4-1, with 9 positions matching TRBD1. Sequenced sample: memory CD4+ T cells sorted from blood. The subset denotes: CD45RA-negative fraction. The clonotype originates from a man between 18 and 35 years old in good health. In DNA, the CDR3 is TGCGCCAGCAGCCAAGAACTTTACCGGGACAGGGCTGGCGGAAACACCATATATTTT. Its translation: CASSQELYRDRAGGNTIYF.